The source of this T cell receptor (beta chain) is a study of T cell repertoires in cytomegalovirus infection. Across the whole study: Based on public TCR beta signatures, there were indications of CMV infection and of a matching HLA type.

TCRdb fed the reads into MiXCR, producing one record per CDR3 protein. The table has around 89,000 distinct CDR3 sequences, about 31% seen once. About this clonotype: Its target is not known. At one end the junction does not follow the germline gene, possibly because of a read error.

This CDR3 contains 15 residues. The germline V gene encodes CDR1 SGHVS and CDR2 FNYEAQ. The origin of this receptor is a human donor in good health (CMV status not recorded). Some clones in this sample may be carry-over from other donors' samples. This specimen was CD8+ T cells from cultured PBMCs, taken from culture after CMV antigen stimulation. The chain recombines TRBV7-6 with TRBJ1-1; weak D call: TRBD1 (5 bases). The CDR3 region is CASSFKAGPLGEVFF. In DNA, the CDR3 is TGTGCCAGCAGCTTTAAGGCGGGGCCCTTAGGTGAAGTTTTCTTT.